The clone carrying this TCR beta chain was detected only once. Its antigen is not identified. Relative to the germline gene, one junction end is altered; a read error may explain this. This sample's RNA came from whole unsorted tissue. TCRbeta libraries were built with three rounds of nested PCR, modified from ARM-PCR. TCRdb processed the multiplex PCR reads anew with MiXCR; each CDR3 protein has one entry. The sample holds more than 95,000 distinct CDR3 sequences, roughly 67% seen once. The data originate from a study of tumor and adjacent non-tumor tissue in lung cancer. Study summary: Histology: 12 adenocarcinoma, a couple of squamous cell carcinoma, 1 small cell lung cancer.

Overall study findings and caveats: TCR diversity was significantly greater in tumor than normal lung tissue. Shorter survival was associated with higher TCR diversity in tumors.

There are 16 residues in the CDR3. CDR1 and CDR2 (germline): DFQATT, SNEGSKA (reference sequence). The receptor comes from a man aged 30 to 45 with non-small cell lung cancer. The chain combines TRBV20-1 with TRBJ1-3; TRBD1 is a possible D gene (6 bases). The source material was lung tumor tissue. The CDR3 DNA is TGCAATGCTAGACCTACTGCCGGGGGGGCTGGAAACATCATATATTTT. This translates into CNARPTAGGAGNIIYF.